These 30 T cell receptor beta chains were all obtained from the same sample, sequenced in a study of beta chain features in type 1 diabetes. The entirety of the isolated RNA underwent reverse transcription, so expressed TCRB transcripts were sequenced. Clones were read by immunoSEQ multiplex PCR, and TCRdb kept only the in-frame ones, dropping some. This table has some 410,000 clones, approximately 10% appearing once. The sample was naive CD4+ T cells from blood. The source is a woman aged 18-29 years in good health.

In this sample, this clone turned up a few times. This chain connects TRBV10-3 to TRBJ1-1; D uncertain. The CDR3 is 13 residues long. Germline V gives CDR1 ENHRY, CDR2 SYGVKD. Between the trimmed V and J ends, which lost 0 bases and 1 base, there was a span of 3 bases. The CDR3: CAISESGNTEAFF. In nucleotides, the CDR3 is TGTGCCATCAGTGAGTCTGGGAACACTGAAGCTTTCTTT.

The chain has TRBV15 and TRBJ1-4, with 7 bases identical to TRBD1. The CDR3 covers 16 residues. Germline values: CDR1 LNHNV, CDR2 YYDKDF (reference sequence). V lost 6 bases to trimming and J lost 0 bases; unmatched junction nucleotides: 7. The CDR3 reads CATSRQGGATNEKLFF. DNA for the CDR3: TGTGCCACCAGTCGACAGGGAGGTGCAACTAATGAAAAACTGTTTTTT.

This rearrangement joins TRBV15 to TRBJ2-2; a weak D match, TRBD1 (5 bases). CDR1 and CDR2 from the germline V gene are LNHNV and YYDKDF (reference sequence). V was pared by 0 bases and J by 3 bases, with 14 bases between. The CDR3 is 17 amino acids. The CDR3: CATSRDRSRAYTGELFF. The CDR3 nucleotides read TGTGCCACCAGCAGAGATCGGAGCAGGGCATACACCGGGGAGCTGTTTTTT.

This clone was seen only a few times. V and J are TRBV2 and TRBJ2-3; 9 bases agree with TRBD1. Losses at the gene ends were 6 bases for V and 2 bases for J; bases not matched to a gene: 6. The length of the CDR3 is 15 residues. In germline, CDR1 is SNHLY, CDR2 FYNNEI. Here the CDR3 DNA reads TGTGCCAGCAGGAAAGACAGGGGGTTCACAGATACGCAGTATTTT. Amino acid sequence: CASRKDRGFTDTQYF.

This clone was seen a few times. The chain carries TRBV4-2 and TRBJ2-3; 9 bases are a match to TRBD2. Losses at the gene ends were 5 bases for V and 5 bases for J; bases not matched to a gene: 11. This CDR3 contains 16 residues. Germline assignment: CDR1 LGHNA and CDR2 YNFKEQ. The CDR3 region has the DNA TGTGCCAGCAGCACCGCCGGGCGGGAGGGCCAAGATACGCAGTATTTT. This encodes CASSTAGREGQDTQYF.

The chain carries TRBV19 and TRBJ2-7, with 11 bases fitting TRBD1. The CDR3 extends over 15 amino acids. The germline gives CDR1 LNHDA, CDR2 SQIVND (reference sequence). V trimming: 2 bases; J trimming: 3 bases; junction bases outside the gene matches: 3. For the CDR3, the DNA is TGTGCCAGTAGTATAAGGGGACAGGGGGACTACGAGCAGTACTTC. Amino acids: CASSIRGQGDYEQYF.

This chain uses TRBV2 with TRBJ2-5, with 7 bases fitting TRBD2. In germline, CDR1 is SNHLY, CDR2 FYNNEI. CDR3 size: 14 residues. The V gene end was trimmed by 10 bases and the J gene end by 3 bases; junction bases not matched to a gene: 11. The CDR3 nucleotides are TGTGCCAAAGCGGGACTCCGGGGAAAAGAGACCCAGTACTTC. Its translation is CAKAGLRGKETQYF.

V is TRBV6-1 and J is TRBJ2-4; perhaps D is TRBD1 or TRBD2 (5 bases each). The V end was cut by 4 bases, the J end by 6 bases, with 22 bases between. Germline-derived CDR1 and CDR2 are MNHNS and SASEGT. This CDR3 region has 17 residues. CDR3 DNA sequence: TGTGCCAGCAGTGCCCTAACAGGAGCGGATCCTATAAACATTCAGTACTTC. Translating it yields CASSALTGADPINIQYF.

Only a few counts were recorded for this clone. The chain links TRBV9 to TRBJ1-6; no clear D. The CDR3 loop spans 15 amino acids. Germline CDR1 and CDR2: SGDLS and YYNGEE. V dropped 0 bases and J dropped 8 bases, with 12 bases sitting between them. The CDR3 is CASSVGRQVHSPLHF. The DNA of the CDR3 is TGTGCCAGCAGCGTAGGCCGGCAGGTACATTCACCCCTCCACTTT.

The chain combines TRBV28 with TRBJ1-1; D gene uncertain. Between the trimmed V and J ends, which lost 11 bases and 1 base, there was a span of 11 bases. CDR3 length equals 12 residues. Germline CDR1 and CDR2: MDHEN and SYDVKM. The CDR3: CASISENTEAFF. The CDR3, as DNA: TGTGCCTCCATTTCAGAGAACACTGAAGCTTTCTTT.

This clone was found a few times. This chain joins TRBV7-9 and TRBJ1-5, with 8 bases identical to TRBD1. V shed 10 bases and J 0 bases; nucleotides not matched to a gene: 8. Germline CDR1 SEHNR, CDR2 FQNEAQ (reference sequence). The CDR3 extends over 15 amino acids. This chain's CDR3 is CATGQGEYSNQPQHF. The CDR3 DNA follows: TGTGCCACCGGACAGGGTGAATATAGCAATCAGCCCCAGCATTTT.

J is TRBJ2-3 and V is TRBV30, with a weak D call TRBD1 (5 bases). Trimming removed 8 bases at V and 7 bases at J, with 22 bases between. The CDR3 is 14 residues long. From germline, CDR1 is GTSNPN and CDR2 SVGIG (reference sequence). The DNA for the CDR3 is TGTGCCCTTAAAGAAAGGGGCCAAGGTCATACGCAGTATTTT. Its translation is CALKERGQGHTQYF.

V usage is TRBV13 and J usage is TRBJ2-7; maybe TRBD2 (5 bases). V was trimmed by 5 bases and J by 3 bases, leaving 5 bases between them. Germline CDR1 is PRHDT and CDR2 is FYEKMQ (reference sequence). The CDR3 length is 11 residues. In nucleotides, the CDR3 is TGTGCCAGCAGCACTAGCTACGAGCAGTACTTC. This codes for CASSTSYEQYF. Using reference TRBV13 and TRBJ2-7 for the parts outside the CDR3, the full variable domain is AAGVIQSPRHLIKEKRETATLKCYPIPRHDTVYWYQQGPGQDPQFLISFYEKMQSDKGSIPDRFSAQQFSDYHSELNMSSLELGDSALYFCASSTSYEQYFGPGTRLTVT.

This clone was counted a few times. J is TRBJ2-1 and V is TRBV9; D is tentatively TRBD1 or TRBD2 (5 bases each). Germline assignment: CDR1 SGDLS and CDR2 YYNGEE. Between the trimmed V and J ends, which lost 0 bases and 1 base, there was a span of 8 bases. The CDR3 has 15 residues. The CDR3 nucleotides are TGTGCCAGCAGCGTAGACTGGGGGTCCTACAATGAGCAGTTCTTC. It codes for CASSVDWGSYNEQFF.

The rearrangement links TRBV27 to TRBJ2-2; 7 bases are shared with TRBD1. The CDR3 length is 16 residues. Germline V gene lookup returns CDR1 MNHEY and CDR2 SMNVEV (reference sequence). The junction had 6 bases not matched to a gene; V was cut back by 5 bases and J by 0 bases. The CDR3 region is CASSTLTGSNTGELFF. The CDR3 DNA follows: TGTGCCAGCAGTACTCTGACAGGGTCGAACACCGGGGAGCTGTTTTTT.

This clone was observed a few times. The chain couples TRBV12-5 to TRBJ2-5; TRBD2 aligns across 9 bases. The CDR3 has 17 residues. Germline CDR1 and CDR2: LGHNT and FRNRAP. Losses at the gene ends were 7 bases for V and 2 bases for J; bases not matched to a gene: 14. CDR3 protein: CASALGRLAVNQETQYF. DNA of the CDR3: TGTGCTAGTGCCTTGGGGAGACTAGCGGTTAATCAAGAGACCCAGTACTTC.

The chain joins TRBV6-5 to TRBJ2-7, with 13 bases identical to TRBD2. Germline V gene lookup returns CDR1 MNHEY and CDR2 SVGAGI. V was clipped by 10 bases and J by 1 base; unmatched bases: 4. The CDR3 covers 14 residues. For the CDR3, the DNA is TGTGCCATAAGACTAGCGGGAGGTTCCTACGAGCAGTACTTC. Its protein is CAIRLAGGSYEQYF.

This clone was seen a few times. The genes are TRBV19 and TRBJ2-1, with 9 nucleotides matching TRBD1. V gave up 4 bases and J gave up 2 bases; unmatched junction bases: 3. The CDR3 is 15 amino acids. Germline CDR1 and CDR2: LNHDA and SQIVND (reference sequence). The CDR3 coding sequence is TGTGCCAGTAGTACGGACAGGGGCACCTACAATGAGCAGTTCTTC. It translates to CASSTDRGTYNEQFF.

This chain connects TRBV11-3 to TRBJ2-3, with no clear D. The V end lost 6 bases, the J end lost 0 bases, and 7 bases lay between the germline ends. Germline V gene lookup returns CDR1 SGHNT and CDR2 YENEEA. There are 13 residues in the CDR3. This CDR3 is CASRGYSTDTQYF. The CDR3, as DNA: TGTGCCAGCAGGGGTTATAGCACAGATACGCAGTATTTT.

In this sample, this clone turned up a few times. The rearrangement uses TRBV7-3 and TRBJ2-1; D is unclear. CDR3 length: 15 residues. With 5 bases removed from V and 0 bases from J, the gap between germline ends came to 11 bases. Germline-derived CDR1 and CDR2 are SGHTA and FQGTGA. For the CDR3, the DNA is TGTGCCAGCAGCCCATGGAAGAGCTCCTACAATGAGCAGTTCTTC. Amino acid sequence: CASSPWKSSYNEQFF.

The V and J genes are TRBV25-1 and TRBJ1-2; perhaps TRBD1 as D (5 bases). V lost 1 base to trimming and J lost 4 bases, with 16 bases between them. CDR1 and CDR2 from the germline V gene are MGHDK and SYGVNS. The CDR3 length is 16 residues. In DNA, the CDR3 is TGTGCCAGCAGTGAATTTGAGGTTGGTGGGGCCTATGGCTACACCTTC. It specifies CASSEFEVGGAYGYTF.

This clone was observed a few times. As DNA, the CDR3 is TGTGCCAGTAGTATCCGTGGCGGGGAGCTGTTTTTT. Translated: CASSIRGGELFF. This chain links TRBV19 with TRBJ2-2, with D unresolved. Germline lookup yields CDR1 LNHDA and CDR2 SQIVND (reference sequence). V was pared by 3 bases and J by 7 bases, with 6 bases between. The CDR3 totals 12 residues. The whole variable domain, filled in from reference TRBV19 and TRBJ2-2, reads DGGITQSPKYLFRKEGQNVTLSCEQNLNHDAMYWYRQDPGQGLRLIYYSQIVNDFQKGDIAEGYSVSREKKESFPLTVTSAQKNPTAFYLCASSIRGGELFFGEGSRLTVL.

The V and J genes are TRBV5-1 and TRBJ2-1, with 9 bases matching TRBD2. Germline V gene sequence: CDR1 SGHRS, CDR2 YFSETQ. The trim removed 0 bases at V and 2 bases at J, leaving 3 bases unmatched. The CDR3 covers 16 residues. The CDR3 coding sequence is TGCGCCAGCAGCTTGGGGTCTAGCGGGACCTACAATGAGCAGTTCTTC. It encodes CASSLGSSGTYNEQFF.

The V gene is TRBV5-6, the J gene TRBJ2-7, with D perhaps TRBD1 or TRBD2 (6 bases each). Trimming shortened V by 4 bases and J by 0 bases, and 14 bases separated the two germline ends. CDR3 length: 15 residues. Looked up from germline, CDR1 is SGHDT and CDR2 is YYEEEE. The DNA for the CDR3 is TGTGCCAGCAGCCTCGGGGGCAGCCTCTCCTACGAGCAGTACGTC. Translation: CASSLGGSLSYEQYV.

The genes are TRBV7-9 and TRBJ2-1, with 7 bases identical to TRBD1. V trimming: 6 bases; J trimming: 15 bases; junction bases outside the gene matches: 14. The CDR3 is made up of 13 amino acids. Germline V lookup: CDR1 SEHNR, CDR2 FQNEAQ (reference sequence). Here the CDR3 reads CASRPRGTAHPFF. The CDR3 DNA reads TGTGCCAGCAGGCCCCGAGGGACAGCTCACCCGTTCTTC.

Details on this clone: Other DNA sequences in this sample translate to the same CDR3. The J gene is TRBJ2-5, the V gene TRBV7-2, with D unresolved. The CDR3 is made up of 14 amino acids. Germline CDR1 reads SGHTA; CDR2 reads FQGNSA. The V end lost 3 bases, the J end lost 1 base, and 9 bases lay between the germline ends. Here the CDR3 reads CASSLAGVQETQYF. CDR3 nucleotide sequence: TGTGCCAGCAGCTTGGCAGGCGTCCAAGAGACCCAGTACTTC.

The chain links TRBV2 to TRBJ1-1; D gene uncertain. The CDR3 totals 14 residues. Germline CDR1 reads SNHLY; CDR2 reads FYNNEI. The V end was cut by 2 bases, the J end by 2 bases, with 9 bases between. CDR3: CASSERQDNTEAFF. The CDR3 nucleotides read TGTGCCAGCAGTGAAAGGCAAGATAACACTGAAGCTTTCTTT.

In this sample, this clone turned up a few times. The J gene is TRBJ2-3, the V gene TRBV2; weak D call: TRBD1 (6 bases). This CDR3 has 12 residues. Germline V gives CDR1 SNHLY, CDR2 FYNNEI. The ends were cut back, 10 bases at V and 3 bases at J, with 11 bases in the middle. This CDR3 is CATRTDTDTQYF. The CDR3 DNA is TGTGCCACCAGGACAGATACAGATACGCAGTATTTT.

V and J are TRBV29-1 and TRBJ2-1, with 16 bases that match TRBD2. With V trimmed by 6 bases and J by 0 bases, 5 bases remained unmatched. The germline V gene encodes CDR1 SQVTM and CDR2 ANQGSEA. This CDR3 is built from 17 residues. The DNA for the CDR3 is TGCAGCGTCCATGGGACTAGCGGGGGGGCCTCCTACAATGAGCAGTTCTTC. Its protein product is CSVHGTSGGASYNEQFF.

The chain is built from TRBV29-1 and TRBJ2-4, with 9 bases fitting TRBD2. The CDR3 covers 15 residues. After removal of 4 bases from V and 6 bases from J, the junction contained 10 bases not matched to a gene. Germline CDR1 and CDR2: SQVTM and ANQGSEA. In nucleotides, the CDR3 is TGCAGCGTTGCAGCCTCGACTAGCGGAGTAAACATTCAGTACTTC. Its translation is CSVAASTSGVNIQYF.